This is a list of T cell receptor beta chains from one sample in a study of human T cells and chemical hapten exposure. TCRdb itself ran the RACE reads through MiXCR, one entry per CDR3 protein. The data hold some 80,000 distinct CDR3 sequences, with roughly 10% observed a single time. The starting material was whole blood, obtained in connection with sensitization to the hapten diphenylcyclopropenone (DPC). Receptor source: a woman between 45 and 65 years old with alopecia areata. Some clones in this sample may be carry-over from other donors' samples. Each CDR3 is given with its conserved first and last residue. D genes are given only for firm matches. Size is stated for part of the rows, as once, few or many counts, or as a class when the clone is expanded.

v_call: TRBV18; j_call: TRBJ2-7; d_call: .; clone_size: many; cdr3_nt: TGTGCCAGCTCCCCTGGGGCGTCGTCCTACGAGCAGTACTTC; cdr3_aa: CASSPGASSYEQYF
v_call: TRBV3-1; j_call: TRBJ2-1; d_call: .; clone_size: few; cdr3_nt: TGTGCCAGCAGCCAAGACCCGGCCAAGTACAATGAGCAGTTCTTC; cdr3_aa: CASSQDPAKYNEQFF
v_call: TRBV20-1; j_call: TRBJ1-3; d_call: .; clone_size: .; cdr3_nt: TGCAGTGCTGCCGATGGGGAGGCGTACACCATATATTTT; cdr3_aa: CSAADGEAYTIYF
v_call: TRBV18; j_call: TRBJ1-1; d_call: .; clone_size: few; cdr3_nt: TGTGCCAGCTCACCACCGGGGCTTACTGAAGCTTTCTTT; cdr3_aa: CASSPPGLTEAFF
v_call: TRBV6-5; j_call: TRBJ2-3; d_call: .; clone_size: .; cdr3_nt: TGTGCCAGCAGTTACCCGGTGGTGGGGCGGGCCGTCGATACGCAGTATTTT; cdr3_aa: CASSYPVVGRAVDTQYF
v_call: TRBV19; j_call: TRBJ1-5; d_call: .; clone_size: .; cdr3_nt: TGTGCCAGTAGGAGGGGGATGGGCAATCAGCCCCAGCATTTT; cdr3_aa: CASRRGMGNQPQHF
v_call: TRBV30; j_call: TRBJ1-4; d_call: .; clone_size: many; cdr3_nt: TGTGCCTGGAGTGATGTCAGAGGGGCTAATGAAAAACTGTTTTTT; cdr3_aa: CAWSDVRGANEKLFF
v_call: TRBV5-8; j_call: TRBJ1-1; d_call: .; clone_size: few; cdr3_nt: TGTGCCAGCAGCTTGTTGCAGGGCGTCGGTCCGAACACTGAAGCTTTCTTT; cdr3_aa: CASSLLQGVGPNTEAFF
v_call: TRBV7-2; j_call: TRBJ2-1; d_call: TRBD2; clone_size: many; cdr3_nt: TGTGCCAGCATTACTAGCGGGAGGGCCGTCGGCGATGAGCAGTTCTTC; cdr3_aa: CASITSGRAVGDEQFF
v_call: TRBV19; j_call: TRBJ2-1; d_call: .; clone_size: few; cdr3_nt: TGTGCCAGTAGTGGACGACGGGGGCGTTTTAGTGAGCAGTTCTTC; cdr3_aa: CASSGRRGRFSEQFF
v_call: TRBV28; j_call: TRBJ2-7; d_call: TRBD1; clone_size: .; cdr3_nt: TGTGCCAGCACCCCAAGAGGGACAGGGACCTACGAGCAGTACTTC; cdr3_aa: CASTPRGTGTYEQYF
v_call: TRBV9; j_call: TRBJ2-2; d_call: .; clone_size: few; cdr3_nt: TGTGCCAGCAGTGCGACCAGGGGCGAAACCGGGGAGCTGTTTTTT; cdr3_aa: CASSATRGETGELFF
v_call: TRBV4-3; j_call: TRBJ1-1; d_call: .; clone_size: .; cdr3_nt: TGCGCCAGCAGCGCCCATGCCAGGGACGTGGGCACTGAAGCTTTCTTT; cdr3_aa: CASSAHARDVGTEAFF
v_call: TRBV7-2; j_call: TRBJ2-3; d_call: .; clone_size: .; cdr3_nt: TGTGCCAGCAGCTTAGACTATACGCAGTATTTT; cdr3_aa: CASSLDYTQYF